At least ten counts were recorded for the clone carrying this T cell receptor beta chain. Individuals selected for sequencing had exhibited CD8+CD57+ cell expansion on flow cytometry. Among the patients, all had severe acquired aplastic anemia. The data are from a study of CD8+CD57+ T cells in acquired aplastic anemia. Study summary: DNA per sorted CD4+ or CD8+ sample ranged roughly 0.19 to 30 ug, averaging around 3.1 ug.

The V gene's germline CDR1 is SGHAT and CDR2 FQDESV (reference sequence). The junction had 13 bases not matched to a gene; V was cut back by 5 bases and J by 2 bases. The CDR3 has 18 amino acids. TCR beta VDJ combinations and CDR3 sequences were profiled from genomic DNA. Via MiXCR, TCRdb re-called the reads, giving one row per CDR3 protein. Of about 160,000 distinct CDR3 sequences detected, 40% to 50% appear once; the ten largest clones hold roughly 30%. The source of this sequence is a human donor with aplastic anemia. The chain has TRBV11-1 and TRBJ2-2; 8 positions match TRBD2. Sequences were obtained from sorted CD4+, CD8+, or CD8+CD57+ T cells (not recorded which) from PBMCs. CDR3 amino acids: CASSPRLAKLNNTGELFF. For the CDR3, the DNA is TGTGCCAGCAGCCCGAGACTAGCGAAACTCAATAACACCGGGGAGCTGTTTTTT.